The 19 T cell receptor beta chains below were found in one sample sequenced in a study of blood T cell repertoires in COVID-19. Generated by immunoSEQ multiplex PCR, the TCRdb table keeps only in-frame clones and is missing some. The sample lists about 250,000 clones; 87% were seen once. Sequenced material: peripheral blood. The receptors stem from a man between 18 and 29 years old with active or convalescent COVID-19.

A note on this clone: The junction shows a germline mismatch at one end, possibly a read error. The DNA for the CDR3 is TGTGCCAGGAGTGGCCAGGTTAGCACTGAAGCTTTCTTT. Residues: CARSGQVSTEAFF. The rearrangement links TRBV2 to TRBJ1-1; D remains unclear. The CDR3 loop spans 13 amino acids. CDR1 SNHLY and CDR2 FYNNEI come from the germline V gene.

The chain carries TRBV28 and TRBJ2-7, with a tentative D call TRBD2 (5 bases). Germline V CDR1 and CDR2: MDHEN, SYDVKM. The length of the CDR3 is 14 residues. The V end was cut by 4 bases, the J end by 3 bases, with 13 bases between. The chain's CDR3 is CASSSAGELYEQYF. CDR3 nucleotide sequence: TGTGCCAGCAGTTCAGCCGGGGAGCTCTACGAGCAGTACTTC.

CDR3 in amino acids: CASRITSGGRETQYF. The CDR3 DNA is TGTGCCAGCAGGATCACATCGGGGGGTCGAGAGACCCAGTACTTC. The V and J genes are TRBV28 and TRBJ2-5; 7 positions match TRBD2. The V gene's germline CDR1 is MDHEN and CDR2 SYDVKM. CDR3 length: 15 amino acids. Losses at the gene ends were 6 bases for V and 4 bases for J; bases not matched to a gene: 11. Using reference TRBV28 and TRBJ2-5 for the parts outside the CDR3, the full variable domain is DVKVTQSSRYLVKRTGEKVFLECVQDMDHENMFWYRQDPGLGLRLIYFSYDVKMKEKGDIPEGYSVSREKKERFSLILESASTNQTSMYLCASRITSGGRETQYFGPGTRLLVL.

This chain's CDR3 is CASSWRGERNYGYTF. The CDR3 DNA is TGCGCCAGCAGCTGGAGGGGAGAAAGAAACTATGGCTACACCTTC. The chain couples TRBV5-1 to TRBJ1-2, with a tentative D call TRBD1 (5 bases). This CDR3 has 15 residues. From germline, CDR1 is SGHRS and CDR2 YFSETQ. With 3 bases removed from V and 2 bases from J, the gap between germline ends came to 14 bases.

The rearrangement links TRBV24-1 to TRBJ2-3; 10 bases fit TRBD1. The trim removed 3 bases at V and 4 bases at J, leaving 3 bases unmatched. Germline values: CDR1 KGHDR, CDR2 SFDVKD. This CDR3 is built from 15 residues. The CDR3 is CATSDIGTGADTQYF. CDR3 nucleotides: TGTGCCACCAGTGATATCGGGACAGGGGCAGATACGCAGTATTTT.

This rearrangement joins TRBV7-2 to TRBJ2-7; tentative D call: TRBD2 (5 bases). This CDR3 region has 14 residues. CDR1 is SGHTA, CDR2 FQGNSA, per germline. The germline V and J ends were trimmed by 5 bases and 0 bases, with 11 bases remaining between them. As DNA, the CDR3 is TGTGCCAGCAGCCCCAAGGGAGTCTCCTACGAGCAGTACTTC. This encodes CASSPKGVSYEQYF.

The V and J genes are TRBV6-2 or TRBV6-3 and TRBJ1-2; no clear D. Germline values: CDR1 MNHEY, CDR2 SVGEGT. Trimming removed 2 bases from V and 2 bases from J, with 6 bases in between. The CDR3 contains 13 residues. The CDR3: CASSYNSNYGYTF. CDR3 DNA: TGTGCCAGCAGTTACAACAGCAACTATGGCTACACCTTC.

The chain couples TRBV6-5 to TRBJ1-1; no clear D. Germline CDR1 MNHEY, CDR2 SVGAGI. Trimming pared 0 bases from V and 5 bases from J, leaving 10 bases between. The CDR3 loop spans 14 amino acids. The CDR3, as DNA: TGTGCCAGCAGTTACTCGATAGGGAGGACTGAAGCTTTCTTT. This translates into CASSYSIGRTEAFF.

The V and J genes are TRBV5-1 and TRBJ2-7, with no clear D. The germline V gene encodes CDR1 SGHRS and CDR2 YFSETQ. This CDR3 has 14 amino acids. V was clipped by 5 bases and J by 1 base, with 13 bases between them. The CDR3 loop reads CASRIVETSYEQYF. In DNA, the CDR3 is TGCGCCAGCAGGATAGTTGAGACTTCCTACGAGCAGTACTTC.

The genes are TRBV27 and TRBJ2-1, with 7 bases that match TRBD1. With V trimmed by 5 bases and J by 8 bases, 12 bases remained unmatched. Germline loops: CDR1 MNHEY, CDR2 SMNVEV (reference sequence). This CDR3 contains 15 residues. DNA for the CDR3: TGTGCCAGCAGTCACGAGAACAGGGGTGAGGATGAGCAGTTCTTC. Residues: CASSHENRGEDEQFF.

J is TRBJ2-7 and V is TRBV5-1, with 10 bases identical to TRBD2. CDR3 length: 16 residues. Trimming cost V 4 bases and J 2 bases; bases outside gene matches: 9. CDR1 is SGHRS and CDR2 is YFSETQ in the germline V gene. The CDR3 reads CASSPGGLAYAYEQYF. The CDR3 region has the DNA TGCGCCAGCAGCCCCGGGGGACTAGCGTACGCCTACGAGCAGTACTTC.

The V gene is TRBV27, the J gene TRBJ2-1; TRBD1 is a possible D gene (6 bases). The germline V and J ends were trimmed by 4 bases and 8 bases, with 12 bases remaining between them. The CDR3 is 13 residues long. Germline assignment: CDR1 MNHEY and CDR2 SMNVEV (reference sequence). The CDR3 region has the DNA TGTGCCAGCAGTTACCTACAGGGCTATGAGCAGTTCTTC. This encodes CASSYLQGYEQFF.

The V call is TRBV7-3, the J call TRBJ2-2; 7 nucleotides agree with TRBD1. The length of the CDR3 is 16 residues. V lost 5 bases to trimming and J lost 2 bases; unmatched junction nucleotides: 8. The germline gives CDR1 SGHTA, CDR2 FQGTGA. The CDR3 loop reads CASSVRGTANTGELFF. The CDR3 DNA reads TGTGCCAGCAGCGTAAGGGGGACAGCCAACACCGGGGAGCTGTTTTTT.

The V gene is TRBV2, the J gene TRBJ1-2, with D possibly being TRBD1 (6 bases). The CDR3 totals 16 residues. Germline CDR1 and CDR2: SNHLY and FYNNEI. Between the trimmed V and J ends, which lost 2 bases and 1 base, there was a span of 14 bases. CDR3 protein: CASSERTDKFNYGYTF. CDR3 DNA sequence: TGTGCCAGCAGTGAACGGACAGACAAATTTAACTATGGCTACACCTTC. Drawing the rest from reference TRBV2 and TRBJ1-2, the complete variable domain is EPEVTQTPSHQVTQMGQEVILRCVPISNHLYFYWYRQILGQKVEFLVSFYNNEISEKSEIFDDQFSVERPDGSNFTLKIRSTKLEDSAMYFCASSERTDKFNYGYTFGSGTRLTVV.

The V and J genes are TRBV10-3 and TRBJ2-7; no clear D. This CDR3 has 13 residues. Trimming stripped 0 bases from V and 3 bases from J, with 6 bases between. Looked up from germline, CDR1 is ENHRY and CDR2 is SYGVKD. The CDR3 coding sequence is TGTGCCATCAGTGAGTCTACTCTCTACGAGCAGTACTTC. It is translated as CAISESTLYEQYF.

The rearrangement joins TRBV7-9 to TRBJ1-1, with TRBD1 identical over 10 bases. This CDR3 has 15 residues. V was clipped by 1 base and J by 3 bases; unmatched bases: 2. Germline V lookup: CDR1 SEHNR, CDR2 FQNEAQ (reference sequence). CDR3 in amino acids: CASSLGGTGDTEAFF. Here the CDR3 DNA reads TGTGCCAGCAGCTTAGGTGGGACAGGGGACACTGAAGCTTTCTTT.

The chain links TRBV11-2 to TRBJ1-2; 7 nucleotides match TRBD1. Germline V gene sequence: CDR1 SGHAT, CDR2 FQNNGV. The CDR3 sequence is 15 residues long. V trimming: 7 bases; J trimming: 4 bases; junction bases outside the gene matches: 12. The CDR3 here is CASNIRDRAGYGYTF. As DNA, the CDR3 is TGTGCCAGCAATATTCGAGACAGGGCCGGCTATGGCTACACCTTC.

In DNA form, the CDR3 reads TGCGCCAGCAGCTTGGGGGCCGGGAAAACCTACGAGCAGTACTTC. Protein product: CASSLGAGKTYEQYF. This chain connects TRBV5-1 to TRBJ2-7; perhaps TRBD2 as D (5 bases). Trimming removed 0 bases at V and 2 bases at J, with 12 bases between. The CDR3 extends over 15 amino acids. CDR1 SGHRS and CDR2 YFSETQ come from the germline V gene.

V gene TRBV7-9 combines with J gene TRBJ1-2, with 9 bases identical to TRBD1. Per the germline V gene, CDR1 is SEHNR and CDR2 is FQNEAQ (reference sequence). V gave up 5 bases and J gave up 2 bases; unmatched junction bases: 6. This CDR3 is built from 15 residues. For the CDR3, the DNA is TGTGCCAGCAGCGTGGCCGGGACAGGGAACTATGGCTACACCTTC. Protein sequence: CASSVAGTGNYGYTF.